The 26 T cell receptor beta chains below were found in one sample sequenced in a study of cytomegalovirus exposure and HLA in healthy donors. PCR primers comprised 60 Vbeta and 13 Jbeta primers. Profiled with immunoSEQ multiplex PCR; TCRdb holds only in-frame clones, not every one. The data show about 160,000 clones, approximately 79% seen once. The sequencing input was PBMCs. These receptors came from a man between 35 and 55 years old in good health and CMV-seropositive.

Only one count was recorded for this clone. This sequence joins TRBV1 and TRBJ2-2; the table's D call TRBD2 went unverified against the DNA. TRBV1 corresponds to a pseudogene. The CDR3 runs to 17 residues. CDR3 protein: CTSSHRTSGANTGELFF. Here the CDR3 DNA reads TGCACCAGCAGCCACCGGACTAGCGGGGCGAACACCGGGGAGCTGTTTTTT.

The genes are TRBV7-9 and TRBJ1-1; tentatively, D is TRBD1 (5 bases). From germline, CDR1 is SEHNR and CDR2 FQNEAQ (reference sequence). Trimming took 1 base from V and 7 from J, leaving 7 bases between them. The CDR3 has 12 amino acids. The chain's CDR3 is CASSLGTLEAFF. The DNA for the CDR3 is TGTGCCAGCAGCTTAGGGACACTTGAAGCTTTCTTT.

J is TRBJ2-3 and V is TRBV5-8, with D uncertain. Trimming took off 6 bases at V and 1 base at J, with 9 bases between the two ends. The germline gives CDR1 SGHTS, CDR2 YDEGEE. The CDR3 is 13 amino acids. CDR3 sequence: CASIPRGTDTQYF. For the CDR3, the DNA is TGTGCCAGCATTCCTCGGGGCACAGATACGCAGTATTTT.

V usage is TRBV5-6 and J usage is TRBJ1-2; TRBD1 matches 7 bases. The V gene end was trimmed by 5 bases and the J gene end by 7 bases; junction bases not matched to a gene: 5. Germline V gene data show CDR1 as SGHDT and CDR2 as YYEEEE. The CDR3 is 12 amino acids. This CDR3 is CASRQGQVGYTF. The CDR3 nucleotides read TGTGCCAGCAGACAAGGACAGGTTGGCTACACCTTC.

The rearrangement uses TRBV30 and TRBJ2-5; 9 positions match TRBD1. V shed 1 base, J shed 2 bases, and the junction held 20 bases outside the gene matches. The germline V gene encodes CDR1 GTSNPN and CDR2 SVGIG (reference sequence). CDR3 length equals 20 residues. CDR3 loop: CAWSGDGQGSPLGSQETQYF. The CDR3 DNA is TGTGCCTGGAGTGGAGATGGACAGGGGAGTCCCTTGGGTAGTCAAGAGACCCAGTACTTC.

V is TRBV7-8 and J is TRBJ1-2; 7 bases fit TRBD1. The J segment lost 6 bases and the V segment lost 5 bases, leaving 3 bases of the junction unmatched. Germline CDR1 and CDR2: SGHVS and FQNEAQ. The CDR3 loop spans 12 amino acids. The chain's CDR3 is CASSQGQDGYTF. The CDR3, as DNA: TGTGCCAGCAGCCAAGGACAGGATGGCTACACCTTC.

The chain combines TRBV5-6 with TRBJ1-3; TRBD1 aligns across 8 bases. V lost 1 base, J lost 4 bases, and 10 bases stayed unmatched. Germline V CDR1 and CDR2: SGHDT, YYEEEE. The CDR3 is 17 amino acids. CDR3 protein: CASSLNRQGARGNTIYF. The CDR3, as DNA: TGTGCCAGCAGCTTGAACAGGCAGGGGGCGCGCGGAAACACCATATATTTT. The variable domain in full, with the rest retrieved from reference TRBV5-6 and TRBJ1-3, is DAGVTQSPTHLIKTRGQQVTLRCSPKSGHDTVSWYQQALGQGPQFIFQYYEEEERQRGNFPDRFSGHQFPNYSSELNVNALLLGDSALYLCASSLNRQGARGNTIYFGEGSWLTVV.

This rearrangement joins TRBV18 to TRBJ1-1; 9 bases fit TRBD1. Germline loops: CDR1 KGHSH, CDR2 LQKENI. Losses at the gene ends were 3 bases for V and 0 bases for J; bases not matched to a gene: 11. The CDR3 extends over 18 amino acids. The CDR3 region is CASSPRRQGDRMNTEAFF. CDR3 nucleotides: TGTGCCAGCTCACCCCGAAGACAGGGGGATCGTATGAACACTGAAGCTTTCTTT. Drawing the rest from reference TRBV18 and TRBJ1-1, the complete variable domain is NAGVMQNPRHLVRRRGQEARLRCSPMKGHSHVYWYRQLPEEGLKFMVYLQKENIIDESGMPKERFSAEFPKEGPSILRIQQVVRGDSAAYFCASSPRRQGDRMNTEAFFGQGTRLTVV.

The CDR3 nucleotides read TGCGCCAGCAGCGCGGGACTAGCGGGGGGCACCGGGGAGCTGTTTTTT. Its translation is CASSAGLAGGTGELFF. The chain links TRBV5-1 to TRBJ2-2; 15 nucleotides align to TRBD2. The CDR3 is made up of 16 amino acids. Trimming took 4 bases from V and 4 from J; bases not matched to a gene: 2. Germline values: CDR1 SGHRS, CDR2 YFSETQ.

This clone was seen a few times. The chain uses TRBV5-8 and TRBJ2-1, with D maybe TRBD2 (5 bases). This CDR3 is 15 amino acids long. V was shortened by 1 base and J by 7 bases, with 15 bases between the two germline ends. From germline, CDR1 is SGHTS and CDR2 YDEGEE. Written as DNA, the CDR3 is TGTGCCAGCAGCTTGTCTGGAATAGCGTTAAATGAGCAGTTCTTC. Protein sequence: CASSLSGIALNEQFF.

This chain joins TRBV19 and TRBJ1-1, with D perhaps TRBD1 (6 bases). CDR3 length equals 14 residues. The V end lost 4 bases, the J end lost 0 bases, and 9 bases lay between the germline ends. The germline V gene has CDR1 LNHDA and CDR2 SQIVND (reference sequence). CDR3 in amino acids: CASSRQVLNTEAFF. The CDR3 region has the DNA TGTGCCAGTAGTAGACAGGTACTGAACACTGAAGCTTTCTTT.

CDR3 protein: CASRYRQRSTEAFF. CDR3 nucleotide sequence: TGTGCCAGCAGGTACAGACAGAGGAGCACTGAAGCTTTCTTT. This rearrangement joins TRBV5-6 to TRBJ1-1; D is perhaps TRBD1 (5 bases). This CDR3 comprises 14 residues. V dropped 5 bases and J dropped 4 bases, with 15 bases sitting between them. Germline assignment: CDR1 SGHDT and CDR2 YYEEEE.

The J gene is TRBJ1-5, the V gene TRBV4-2; D is ambiguous. V lost 5 bases to trimming and J lost 4 bases, with 12 bases between them. CDR1 and CDR2 from the germline V gene are LGHNA and YNFKEQ. The CDR3 extends over 14 amino acids. CDR3 sequence (DNA): TGTGCCAGCAGCGGGGATCGGGAGAATCAGCCCCAGCATTTT. Translating it yields CASSGDRENQPQHF.

The V gene is TRBV29-1, the J gene TRBJ1-2; maybe TRBD1 (6 bases). Germline V gene sequence: CDR1 SQVTM, CDR2 ANQGSEA. V lost 3 bases and J 2 bases, leaving 16 bases between the germline ends. The CDR3 totals 15 residues. CDR3 sequence reads: CSVDPRDTDNYGYTF. CDR3 bases: TGCAGCGTTGACCCTCGGGACACAGACAACTATGGCTACACCTTC.

V usage is TRBV2 and J usage is TRBJ1-1; D possibly corresponds to TRBD1 (6 bases). CDR3 length: 12 residues. The V gene lost 5 bases and the J gene lost 10 bases, with 14 bases spanning the gap. Germline-derived CDR1 and CDR2 are SNHLY and FYNNEI. This CDR3 reads CASSFRGAGAFF. The CDR3 DNA follows: TGTGCCAGCAGTTTCCGGGGGGCGGGAGCTTTCTTT.

The chain employs TRBV7-9 and TRBJ2-2; 8 nucleotides line up with TRBD1. The germline V gene encodes CDR1 SEHNR and CDR2 FQNEAQ (reference sequence). The V gene end was trimmed by 5 bases and the J gene end by 0 bases; junction bases not matched to a gene: 2. This CDR3 region has 15 residues. The DNA of the CDR3 is TGTGCCAGCAGCGGGACAGGCTCGAACACCGGGGAGCTGTTTTTT. Its translation: CASSGTGSNTGELFF.

V gene TRBV6-6 combines with J gene TRBJ2-7; D remains ambiguous. V gave up 0 bases and J gave up 1 base, with 7 bases separating them. CDR1 and CDR2 (germline): MNHNY, SVGAGI (reference sequence). This CDR3 comprises 14 residues. The CDR3 is CASSYSAGSYEQYF. The CDR3 DNA reads as TGTGCCAGCAGTTACTCGGCAGGATCCTACGAGCAGTACTTC.

The genes are TRBV18 and TRBJ2-2; D possibly corresponds to TRBD2 (5 bases). CDR3 length: 15 amino acids. In germline, CDR1 is KGHSH, CDR2 LQKENI. The V gene lost 3 bases and the J gene lost 1 base, with 9 bases spanning the gap. CDR3 nucleotide sequence: TGTGCCAGCTCACCGTGGGAGTTGAACACCGGGGAGCTGTTTTTT. Its translation: CASSPWELNTGELFF.

This chain joins TRBV19 and TRBJ1-6, with D possibly being TRBD1 (6 bases). The CDR3 loop spans 17 amino acids. The ends were cut back, 2 bases at V and 9 bases at J, with 20 bases in the middle. Germline CDR1 and CDR2: LNHDA and SQIVND (reference sequence). The CDR3 region has the DNA TGTGCCAGTAGTATAATGGGGGCAGGCCCCATGGGTTCACCCCTCCACTTT. It yields the protein CASSIMGAGPMGSPLHF.

This CDR3 reads CASRFGQGGGYTF. The CDR3 coding sequence is TGTGCCAGCAGATTCGGACAGGGTGGAGGCTACACCTTC. The chain recombines TRBV6-6 with TRBJ1-2, with 8 bases aligning to TRBD1. The CDR3 is 13 amino acids. The V gene end was trimmed by 6 bases and the J gene end by 8 bases; junction bases not matched to a gene: 8. Germline V CDR1 and CDR2: MNHNY, SVGAGI (reference sequence).

V usage is TRBV11-2 and J usage is TRBJ2-3, with D maybe TRBD1 (5 bases). Germline values: CDR1 SGHAT, CDR2 FQNNGV. V lost 5 bases to trimming and J lost 5 bases, with 8 bases between them. CDR3 length equals 12 residues. The CDR3 bases are TGTGCCAGCAGCCCGCAGGGAGATACGCAGTATTTT. Its protein is CASSPQGDTQYF.

The chain employs TRBV19 and TRBJ1-2; no firm D call. The germline V gene encodes CDR1 LNHDA and CDR2 SQIVND (reference sequence). The CDR3 length is 13 residues. Trimming removed 7 bases from V and 3 bases from J, with 12 bases in between. The CDR3 bases are TGTGCCAGTACTTTAACTATGGACTATGGCTACACCTTC. Protein: CASTLTMDYGYTF.

This rearrangement joins TRBV27 to TRBJ2-2; 11 nucleotides agree with TRBD2. Germline-derived CDR1 and CDR2 are MNHEY and SMNVEV (reference sequence). The V and J ends lost 3 bases and 5 bases, in that order; junction bases with no gene match: 8. The CDR3 has 17 amino acids. The CDR3 DNA sequence: TGTGCCAGCAGTTTTTCAGTGGGGACTAGCGGAACCGGGGAGCTGTTTTTT. Translation gives CASSFSVGTSGTGELFF.

The chain has TRBV11-2 and TRBJ2-7; TRBD2 matches 10 bases. Germline trimming cut 0 bases from V and 9 bases from J; bases unmatched to any gene: 17. Looked up from germline, CDR1 is SGHAT and CDR2 is FQNNGV. The CDR3 contains 18 residues. The CDR3 protein is CASSLDALAGELLVGQYF. The CDR3 region has the DNA TGTGCCAGCAGCTTAGACGCTCTAGCGGGGGAACTCCTCGTCGGGCAGTACTTC.

This clone appeared a single time. This CDR3 reads CAISESGQGVSGQPQHF. CDR3 DNA: TGTGCCATCAGTGAGTCGGGGCAGGGGGTGAGCGGTCAGCCCCAGCATTTT. The chain employs TRBV10-3 and TRBJ1-5; 7 bases agree with TRBD1. The CDR3 is 17 amino acids. CDR1 and CDR2 from the germline V gene are ENHRY and SYGVKD. V lost 0 bases to trimming and J lost 6 bases; unmatched junction nucleotides: 11.

The chain combines TRBV9 with TRBJ2-5, with 9 bases fitting TRBD1. CDR1 is SGDLS and CDR2 is YYNGEE in the germline V gene. The CDR3 spans 15 residues. The V gene end was trimmed by 0 bases and the J gene end by 2 bases; junction bases not matched to a gene: 2. For the CDR3, the DNA is TGTGCCAGCAGCGTAGACAGGGGGCTTCAAGAGACCCAGTACTTC. It specifies CASSVDRGLQETQYF.